These T cell receptor beta chains were read from a single sample in a study of cytomegalovirus exposure and HLA in healthy donors. This table comes from immunoSEQ multiplex PCR, and its TCRdb copy is limited to in-frame clones, with some not included. The data contain 75,000 to 100,000 clones, 7.5% to 8.5% of them singletons. Material for sequencing was PBMCs. These receptors originate from a man aged 50 to 59 in good health and CMV-seronegative. Both conserved end residues are part of each CDR3. The D gene is left open where the match is weak. A clone size is listed for some rows: how often the clone was seen (once, few, many), or a class if it is expanded.

d_gene,abundance,j_gene,v_gene,len,CDR3nt,CDR3aa
.,.,TRBJ2-7,TRBV28,13,TGTGCCAGCAGTCGTACCGGGGCCTACGAGCAGTACTTC,CASSRTGAYEQYF
TRBD1,.,TRBJ2-7,TRBV7-8,14,TGTGCCAGCAGCCCCCGGGACAGTTCCTACGAGCAGTACTTC,CASSPRDSSYEQYF
.,.,TRBJ2-7,TRBV5-6,15,TGTGCCAGCAGCTTGGCCCCAGGGGAAGACTACGAGCAGTACTTC,CASSLAPGEDYEQYF
.,.,TRBJ2-5,TRBV2,12,TGTGCCAGCACGAGGGACCAAGAGACCCAGTACTTC,CASTRDQETQYF
.,few,TRBJ2-3,TRBV20-1,11,TGCAGTGCTAGTACGGGAGATACGCAGTATTTT,CSASTGDTQYF
.,.,TRBJ1-2,TRBV28,19,TGTGCCAGTTTGAGAGGCCCGTGGCAGGGGCTACCCCAGGAGTATGGCTACACCTTC,CASLRGPWQGLPQEYGYTF
TRBD2,.,TRBJ2-3,TRBV7-3,17,TGTGCCAGCAGTCGGAGACTAGCGGGGGATCGCACAGATACGCAGTATTTT,CASSRRLAGDRTDTQYF
TRBD1,.,TRBJ1-4,TRBV6-1,14,TGTGCCAGCAGTGGTGAGGGGGCAGGTGAAAAACTGTTTTTT,CASSGEGAGEKLFF
TRBD1,few,TRBJ1-2,TRBV6-5,14,TGTGCCAGCAGCCGCGGCGACAGGGGCTATGGCTACACCTTC,CASSRGDRGYGYTF
.,few,TRBJ2-7,TRBV7-8,11,TGTGCCAGCAGCTTCTCCCACGAGCAGTACTTC,CASSFSHEQYF
TRBD2,many,TRBJ2-2,TRBV2,15,TGTGCCAGCAAGGGACTAGCGGGAGTTGGCGGGGAGCTGTTTTTT,CASKGLAGVGGELFF
TRBD2,.,TRBJ2-5,TRBV19,16,TGTGCCAGTAGTTCTGCGGGAGGGCCGTCCGGAGAGACCCAGTACTTC,CASSSAGGPSGETQYF
TRBD1,few,TRBJ2-7,TRBV5-4,14,TGTGCCAGCAGCTTAGGGCAGGGGGCGTACGAGCAGTACTTC,CASSLGQGAYEQYF
TRBD1,few,TRBJ2-1,TRBV15,15,TGTGCCACCAGCAGAGATGGGACAGGTTACAATGAGCAGTTCTTC,CATSRDGTGYNEQFF
.,.,TRBJ2-7,TRBV28,14,TGTGCCAGCACCATCCCACAGGGTACCTACGAGCAGTACTTC,CASTIPQGTYEQYF
TRBD1,few,TRBJ2-7,TRBV5-1,15,TGCGCCAGCAGCTTGATGGGACAGGGTACACACGAGCAGTACTTC,CASSLMGQGTHEQYF
TRBD2,few,TRBJ2-1,TRBV7-2,15,TGTGCCAGCATACCCCGGCGGGGGGCCTACAATGAGCAGTTCTTC,CASIPRRGAYNEQFF
.,few,TRBJ2-1,TRBV7-2,16,TGTGCCAGCAGCAAGATTGGGGGGTCCTCCTACAATGAGCAGTTCTTC,CASSKIGGSSYNEQFF
.,few,TRBJ2-3,TRBV4-3,17,TGCGCCAGCAGCCAAGATGGAGGGGGGGCGAGCACAGATACGCAGTATTTT,CASSQDGGGASTDTQYF
TRBD2,.,TRBJ2-7,TRBV5-4,14,TGTGCCAGCAGCTACCCCGGGACTAGTTACGAGCAGTACTTC,CASSYPGTSYEQYF
.,few,TRBJ2-3,TRBV6-1,14,TGTGCCAGCAGGGGGGGGACAGGAAGCAATACGCAGTATTTT,CASRGGTGSNTQYF
TRBD2,.,TRBJ2-1,TRBV10-1,15,TGCGCCAGCAGTGAGGGACTAGCGGGGATCTATGAGCAGTTCTTC,CASSEGLAGIYEQFF
.,.,TRBJ1-4,TRBV7-2,16,TGTGCCAGCAGCTATTATATCGGTGCAACTAATGAAAAACTGTTTTTT,CASSYYIGATNEKLFF
TRBD2,.,TRBJ2-1,TRBV7-9,15,TGTGCCAGCAGCTTATCGGGGGGGGCCCACAATGAGCAGTTCTTC,CASSLSGGAHNEQFF
TRBD1,few,TRBJ2-2,TRBV14,19,TGTGCCAGCAGCCAAGTGATTCGCAGGGGGCGCGGTAACACCGGGGAGCTGTTTTTT,CASSQVIRRGRGNTGELFF
.,.,TRBJ2-1,TRBV7-2,13,TGTGCCAGCAGCTTAGACAGGGCTAATGAGCAGTTCTTC,CASSLDRANEQFF
TRBD2,few,TRBJ2-2,TRBV19,15,TGTGCCAGTAGTGGACTAGCGGGAGTTTCCGGGGAGCTGTTTTTT,CASSGLAGVSGELFF
.,.,TRBJ1-5,TRBV30,15,TGTGCCTGGGCGGGGGGGGGAAGGGCCCTATGGACCCAGCATTTT,CAWAGGGRALWTQHF
TRBD1,.,TRBJ2-1,TRBV12-5,15,TGTGCTAGTGGAACCGGGACAGGCCCCTACAATGAGCAGTTCTTC,CASGTGTGPYNEQFF
.,few,TRBJ2-3,TRBV6-1,14,TGTGCCAGCAGATTAGCGAGACGCACAGATACGCAGTATTTT,CASRLARRTDTQYF